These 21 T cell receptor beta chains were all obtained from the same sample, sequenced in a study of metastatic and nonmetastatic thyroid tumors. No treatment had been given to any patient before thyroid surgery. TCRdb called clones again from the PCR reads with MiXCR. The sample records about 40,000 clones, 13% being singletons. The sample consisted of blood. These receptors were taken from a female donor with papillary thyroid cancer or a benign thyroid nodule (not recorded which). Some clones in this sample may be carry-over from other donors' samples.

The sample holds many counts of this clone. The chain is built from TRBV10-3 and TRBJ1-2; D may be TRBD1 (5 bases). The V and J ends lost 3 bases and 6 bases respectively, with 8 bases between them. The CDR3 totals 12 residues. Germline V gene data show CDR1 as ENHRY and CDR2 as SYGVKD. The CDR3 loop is CAISEHRNGYTF. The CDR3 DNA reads TGTGCCATCAGTGAACACAGGAATGGCTACACCTTC.

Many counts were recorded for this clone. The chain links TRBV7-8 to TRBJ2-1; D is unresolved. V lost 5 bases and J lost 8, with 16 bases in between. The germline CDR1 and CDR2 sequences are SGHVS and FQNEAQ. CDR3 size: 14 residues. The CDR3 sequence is CASSTFYSFDEQFF. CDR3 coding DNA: TGTGCCAGCAGCACCTTCTACAGTTTCGATGAGCAGTTCTTC.

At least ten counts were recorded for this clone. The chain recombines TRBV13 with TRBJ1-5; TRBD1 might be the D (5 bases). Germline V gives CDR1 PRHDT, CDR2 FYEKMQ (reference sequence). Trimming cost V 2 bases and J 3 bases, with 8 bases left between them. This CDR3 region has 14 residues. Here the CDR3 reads CASSLKGSNQPQHF. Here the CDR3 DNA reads TGTGCCAGCAGCTTAAAGGGGTCCAATCAGCCCCAGCATTTT. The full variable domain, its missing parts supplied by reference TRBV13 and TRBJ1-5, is AAGVIQSPRHLIKEKRETATLKCYPIPRHDTVYWYQQGPGQDPQFLISFYEKMQSDKGSIPDRFSAQQFSDYHSELNMSSLELGDSALYFCASSLKGSNQPQHFGDGTRLSIL.

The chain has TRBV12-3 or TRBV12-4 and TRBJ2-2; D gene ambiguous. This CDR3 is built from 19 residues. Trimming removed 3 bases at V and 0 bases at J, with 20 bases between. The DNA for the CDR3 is TGTGCCAGCAGTTTTGAACCGGCCCGTTTATTGGCGAACACCGGGGAGCTGTTTTTT. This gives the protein CASSFEPARLLANTGELFF.

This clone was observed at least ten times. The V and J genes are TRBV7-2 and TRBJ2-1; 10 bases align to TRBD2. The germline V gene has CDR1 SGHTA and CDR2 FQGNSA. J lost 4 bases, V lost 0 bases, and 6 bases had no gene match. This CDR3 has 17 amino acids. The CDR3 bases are TGTGCCAGCAGCTTAGCGCTTACTAGCGGGGCTTACAATGAGCAGTTCTTC. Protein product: CASSLALTSGAYNEQFF. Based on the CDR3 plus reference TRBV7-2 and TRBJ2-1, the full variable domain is GAGVSQSPSNKVTEKGKDVELRCDPISGHTALYWYRQSLGQGLEFLIYFQGNSAPDKSGLPSDRFSAERTGGSVSTLTIQRTQQEDSAVYLCASSLALTSGAYNEQFFGPGTRLTVL.

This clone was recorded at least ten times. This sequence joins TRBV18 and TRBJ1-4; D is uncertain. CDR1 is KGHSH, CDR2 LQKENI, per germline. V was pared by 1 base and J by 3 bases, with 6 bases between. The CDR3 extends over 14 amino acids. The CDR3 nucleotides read TGTGCCAGCTCACCACAAGGGTCTAATGAAAAACTGTTTTTT. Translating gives CASSPQGSNEKLFF.

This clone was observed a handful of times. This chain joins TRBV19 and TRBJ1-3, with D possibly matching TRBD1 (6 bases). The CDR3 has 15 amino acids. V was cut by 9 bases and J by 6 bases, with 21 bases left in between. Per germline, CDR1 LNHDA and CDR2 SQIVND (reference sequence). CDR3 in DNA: TGTGCCAGCAGCTTAGGGGGAACAGGGTCAAACACCATATATTTT. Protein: CASSLGGTGSNTIYF.

The CDR3 DNA reads TGTGCCAGCAGCGCGGCCGTCCCAGACACTGAAGCTTTCTTT. The encoded protein is CASSAAVPDTEAFF. The V and J genes are TRBV7-8 and TRBJ1-1, with D hard to call. CDR1 and CDR2 from the germline V gene are SGHVS and FQNEAQ. This CDR3 has 14 amino acids. V was clipped by 5 bases and J by 3 bases, with 13 bases between them.

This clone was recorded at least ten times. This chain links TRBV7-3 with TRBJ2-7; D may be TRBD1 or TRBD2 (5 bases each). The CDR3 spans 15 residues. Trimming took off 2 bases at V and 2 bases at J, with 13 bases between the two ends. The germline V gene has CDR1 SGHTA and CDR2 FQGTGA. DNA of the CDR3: TGTGCCAGCAGCTTAGGGAAGGGACGAGCCTACGAGCAGTACTTC. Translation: CASSLGKGRAYEQYF.

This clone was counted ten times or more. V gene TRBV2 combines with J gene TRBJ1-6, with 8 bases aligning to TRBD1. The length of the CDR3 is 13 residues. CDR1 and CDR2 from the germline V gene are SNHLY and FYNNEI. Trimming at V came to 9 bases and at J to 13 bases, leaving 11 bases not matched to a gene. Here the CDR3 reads CASRGQGARPLHF. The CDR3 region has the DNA TGTGCCAGTAGGGGTCAGGGGGCTCGGCCCCTCCACTTT. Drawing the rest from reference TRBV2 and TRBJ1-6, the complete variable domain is EPEVTQTPSHQVTQMGQEVILRCVPISNHLYFYWYRQILGQKVEFLVSFYNNEISEKSEIFDDQFSVERPDGSNFTLKIRSTKLEDSAMYFCASRGQGARPLHFGNGTRLTVT.

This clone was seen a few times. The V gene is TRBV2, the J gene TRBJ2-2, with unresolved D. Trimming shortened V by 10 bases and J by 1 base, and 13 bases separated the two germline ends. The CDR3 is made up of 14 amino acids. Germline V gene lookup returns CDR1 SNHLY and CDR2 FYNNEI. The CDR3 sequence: CATQGFRNTGELFF. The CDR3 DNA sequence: TGTGCCACCCAAGGATTCAGGAACACCGGGGAGCTGTTTTTT.

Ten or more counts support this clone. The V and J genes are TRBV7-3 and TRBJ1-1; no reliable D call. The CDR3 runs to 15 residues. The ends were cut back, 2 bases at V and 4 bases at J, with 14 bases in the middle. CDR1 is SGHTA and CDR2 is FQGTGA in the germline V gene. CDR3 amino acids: CASSLSAGMATEAFF. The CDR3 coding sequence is TGTGCCAGCAGCTTATCTGCCGGGATGGCCACTGAAGCTTTCTTT.

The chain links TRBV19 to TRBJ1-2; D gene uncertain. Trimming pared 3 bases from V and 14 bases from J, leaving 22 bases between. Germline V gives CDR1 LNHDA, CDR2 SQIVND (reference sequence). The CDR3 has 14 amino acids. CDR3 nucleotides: TGTGCCAGTAGTATCGAGGGCGGCAGCTGTCTCTATACCTTC. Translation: CASSIEGGSCLYTF.

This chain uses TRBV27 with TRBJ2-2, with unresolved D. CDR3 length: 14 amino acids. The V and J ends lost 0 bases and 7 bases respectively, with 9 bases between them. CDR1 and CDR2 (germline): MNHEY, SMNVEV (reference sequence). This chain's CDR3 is CASSLSTMVGELFF. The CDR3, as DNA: TGTGCCAGCAGTTTATCGACCATGGTCGGGGAGCTGTTTTTT.

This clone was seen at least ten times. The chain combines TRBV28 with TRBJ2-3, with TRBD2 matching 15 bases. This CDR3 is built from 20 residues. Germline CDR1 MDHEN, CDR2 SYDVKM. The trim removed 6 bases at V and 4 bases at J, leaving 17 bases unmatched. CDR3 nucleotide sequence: TGTGCCAGCAGCCGACTTGGACTAGCGGGAGGGCCGAGTAAGTCAGATACGCAGTATTTT. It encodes CASSRLGLAGGPSKSDTQYF.

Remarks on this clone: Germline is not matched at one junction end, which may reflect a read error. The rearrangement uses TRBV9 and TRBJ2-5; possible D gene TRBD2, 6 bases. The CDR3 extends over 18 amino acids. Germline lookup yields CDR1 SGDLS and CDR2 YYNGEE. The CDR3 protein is CANSVGGASEAGLWTQYF. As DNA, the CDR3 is TGTGCCAACAGCGTAGGAGGGGCTAGCGAGGCGGGTCTGTGGACCCAGTACTTC.

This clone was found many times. The CDR3 region is CSASGRTAYEQYF. CDR3 nucleotide sequence: TGCAGTGCTAGCGGGAGGACAGCCTACGAGCAGTACTTC. The rearrangement uses TRBV20-1 and TRBJ2-7, with D perhaps matching TRBD2 (7 bases). V was shortened by 3 bases and J by 2 bases, with 11 bases between the two germline ends. CDR3 length: 13 amino acids. The V gene's germline CDR1 is DFQATT and CDR2 SNEGSKA (reference sequence).

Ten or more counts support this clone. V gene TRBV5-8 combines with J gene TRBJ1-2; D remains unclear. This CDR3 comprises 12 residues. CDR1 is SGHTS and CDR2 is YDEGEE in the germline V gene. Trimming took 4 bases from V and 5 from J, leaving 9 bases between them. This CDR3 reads CASSPAYYGYTF. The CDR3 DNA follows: TGTGCCAGCAGCCCAGCATATTATGGCTACACCTTC. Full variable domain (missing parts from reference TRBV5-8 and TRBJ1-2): EAGVTQSPTHLIKTRGQQATLRCSPISGHTSVYWYQQALGLGLQFLLWYDEGEERNRGNFPPRFSGRQFPNYSSELNVNALELEDSALYLCASSPAYYGYTFGSGTRLTVV.

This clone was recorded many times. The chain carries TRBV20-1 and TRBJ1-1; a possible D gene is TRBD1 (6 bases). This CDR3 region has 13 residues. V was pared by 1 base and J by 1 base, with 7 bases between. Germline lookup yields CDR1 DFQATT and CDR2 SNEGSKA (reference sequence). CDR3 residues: CSARGQANTEAFF. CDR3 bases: TGCAGTGCTAGAGGACAGGCGAACACTGAAGCTTTCTTT.

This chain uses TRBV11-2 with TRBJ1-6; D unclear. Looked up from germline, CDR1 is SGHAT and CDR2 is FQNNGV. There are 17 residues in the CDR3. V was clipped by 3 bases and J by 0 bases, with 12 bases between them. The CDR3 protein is CASSFLGQRSYNSPLHF. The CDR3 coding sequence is TGTGCCAGCAGCTTCCTCGGGCAGCGCTCCTATAATTCACCCCTCCACTTT.

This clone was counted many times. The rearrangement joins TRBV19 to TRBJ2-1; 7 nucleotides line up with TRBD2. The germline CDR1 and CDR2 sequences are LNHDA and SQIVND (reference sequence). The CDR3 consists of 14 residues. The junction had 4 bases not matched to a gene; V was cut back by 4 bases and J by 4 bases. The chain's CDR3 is CASSRAGDYNEQFF. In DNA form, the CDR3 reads TGTGCCAGTAGTAGGGCGGGGGATTACAATGAGCAGTTCTTC.